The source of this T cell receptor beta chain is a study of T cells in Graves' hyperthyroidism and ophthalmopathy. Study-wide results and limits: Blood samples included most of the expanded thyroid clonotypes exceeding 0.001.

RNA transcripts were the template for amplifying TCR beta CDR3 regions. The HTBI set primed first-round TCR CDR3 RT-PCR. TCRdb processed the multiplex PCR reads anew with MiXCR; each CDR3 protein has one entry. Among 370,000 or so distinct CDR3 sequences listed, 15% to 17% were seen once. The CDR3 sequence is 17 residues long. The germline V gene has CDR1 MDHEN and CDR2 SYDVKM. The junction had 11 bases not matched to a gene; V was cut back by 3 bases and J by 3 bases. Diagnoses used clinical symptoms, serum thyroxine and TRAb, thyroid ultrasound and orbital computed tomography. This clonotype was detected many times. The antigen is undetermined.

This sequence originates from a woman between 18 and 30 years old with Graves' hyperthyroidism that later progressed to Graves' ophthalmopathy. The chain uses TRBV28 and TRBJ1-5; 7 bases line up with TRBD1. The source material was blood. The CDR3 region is CASSFAHGDRLNQPQHF. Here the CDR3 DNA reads TGTGCCAGCAGTTTTGCTCACGGGGACAGACTCAATCAGCCCCAGCATTTT.